This T cell receptor beta chain emerged from a study of CXCR3-negative and CXCR3-positive naive CD8 T cells. The wider study: About 140 million TRB reads were obtained overall (about 1.5 +/- 0.3 million per library).

Notes on this clonotype: Its antigen remains unidentified.

Whole-study findings and limits: Comparably high diversity marked both naive subsets, whereas memory CD8+ cells had much lower diversity. For naive cells, CXCR3-negative and CXCR3-positive subsets had similar TRBV-TRBJ usage; for memory cells, usage differed. Greater hydrophobicity was found in TRB CDR3s of CXCR3-positive naive cells than of CXCR3-negative naive cells.

cDNA libraries for TRB were generated by 5' RACE incorporating UMI labels. TCRdb reprocessed the 5' RACE reads, keeping one entry per CDR3 protein, no DNA. The clone table shows tens of thousands of distinct CDR3 sequences, with the ten largest holding roughly 0.48%. CDR1 is MNHNY, CDR2 SVGAGI, per germline (reference sequence). CDR3 size: 17 residues. The sequence was obtained from a human donor in good health. Some clones in this sample may be carry-over from other donors' samples. This sequence joins TRBV6-6 and TRBJ2-5; lacking DNA, the TRBD2 call made by TCRdb goes unchecked. The sequenced sample consisted of naive CXCR3+ CD8+ T cells from blood. Subset indicated: CD45RO-CCR7+CD27+CD95- naive CD8+ T cells expressing CXCR3 (TNR3+). This CDR3 is CASSYSGASGSVETQYF.